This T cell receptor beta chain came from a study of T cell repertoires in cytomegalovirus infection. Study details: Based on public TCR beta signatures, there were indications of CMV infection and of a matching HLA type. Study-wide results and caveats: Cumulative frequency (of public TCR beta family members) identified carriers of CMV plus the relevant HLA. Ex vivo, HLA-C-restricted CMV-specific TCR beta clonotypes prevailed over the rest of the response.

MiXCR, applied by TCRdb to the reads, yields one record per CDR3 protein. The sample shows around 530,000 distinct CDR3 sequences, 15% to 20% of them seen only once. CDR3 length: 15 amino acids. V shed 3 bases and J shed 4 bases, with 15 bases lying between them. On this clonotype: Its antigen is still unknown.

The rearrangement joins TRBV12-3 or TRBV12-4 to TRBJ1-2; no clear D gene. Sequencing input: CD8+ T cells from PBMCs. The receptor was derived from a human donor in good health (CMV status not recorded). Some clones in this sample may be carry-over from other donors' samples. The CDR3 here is CASSFFPMDCYGYTF. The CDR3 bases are TGTGCCAGCAGTTTTTTCCCCATGGATTGCTATGGCTACACCTTC.